The text below deals with one T cell receptor (beta chain). Its antigen remains unknown. The record originates from a study of cytomegalovirus exposure and HLA in healthy donors. Looking at the study overall: Assignment to the Caucasian-associated ancestry cluster applied to less than 85% of the approximately 400 genotyped donors.

The study, taken as a whole, reports: The likely explanation for a cluster of highly shared sequence variants was sequencing artifact. Relative to equally common others, HLA-associated TCR beta chains showed greater clonal expansion in a later analysis. Presence/absence analyses assumed roughly uniform sequencing depth across donors.

PCR primers comprised 60 Vbeta and 13 Jbeta primers. The protocol was immunoSEQ multiplex PCR, while the TCRdb copy is restricted to in-frame clones and leaves out a portion. In the table there are about 150,000 clones, roughly 80% of which are singletons. This CDR3 region has 17 residues. J gave up 9 bases and V 3 bases, and 14 bases lay outside the gene matches. The V gene's germline CDR1 is LGHNA and CDR2 YSLEER. The sample comprised PBMCs. V and J are TRBV4-3 and TRBJ2-1, with 10 bases matching TRBD2. This clonotype originated in a human donor in good health. CDR3 sequence (DNA): TGCGCCAGCAGCCACCAAGGGAGGCTAGCGGGAGAGGTTGAGCAGTTCTTC. Translation gives CASSHQGRLAGEVEQFF.